These T cell receptor beta chains were read from a single sample in a study of blood T cell repertoires in COVID-19. TCRdb's copy holds only in-frame clones and misses some; the assay was immunoSEQ multiplex PCR. The data show 130,000 or so clones, roughly 75% seen once. Sequences were obtained from peripheral blood. Receptors were obtained from a man aged 55 to 70 with active or convalescent COVID-19. CDR3s include the opening cysteine and the closing phenylalanine or tryptophan. Fields, in order: D gene, clone size, J gene, V gene, CDR3 protein, CDR3 DNA. A D gene is named only where the DNA matches it firmly. A clone size is listed for some rows: how often the clone was seen (once, few, many), or a class if it is expanded.

>TRBD1|-|TRBJ2-5|TRBV7-7
CASSSGQEKIKTQYF
TGTGCCAGCAGCTCGGGACAGGAGAAAATAAAGACCCAGTACTTC
>TRBD2|-|TRBJ2-1|TRBV18
CASSPPAGANNEQFF
TGTGCCAGCTCACCACCGGCGGGAGCCAACAATGAGCAGTTCTTC
>TRBD2|-|TRBJ2-1|TRBV19
CARTPGTSGNNEQFF
TGTGCCCGCACCCCCGGGACTAGCGGGAACAATGAGCAGTTCTTC
>TRBD1|-|TRBJ1-2|TRBV28
CASRAGGSFGYTF
TGTGCCAGCAGAGCAGGGGGCAGCTTTGGCTACACCTTC
>-|-|TRBJ1-4|TRBV2
CASSRGGKSGEKLFF
TGTGCCAGCAGCCGGGGGGGTAAATCTGGCGAAAAACTGTTTTTT
>TRBD1|once|TRBJ1-2|TRBV27
CASSLWTGQGARYGYTF
TGTGCCAGCAGTTTATGGACCGGACAGGGGGCTCGGTATGGCTACACCTTC
>-|-|TRBJ2-5|TRBV7-2
CASSPPGETQYF
TGTGCCAGCAGCCCCCCCGGGGAGACCCAGTACTTC
>-|-|TRBJ2-3|TRBV4-1
CASSQDFAQGTDTQYF
TGCGCCAGCAGCCAAGACTTCGCCCAGGGCACAGATACGCAGTATTTT
>TRBD1|-|TRBJ1-5|TRBV5-1
CASSQTGESNQPQHF
TGCGCCAGCAGCCAAACAGGGGAAAGCAATCAGCCCCAGCATTTT
>-|-|TRBJ2-1|TRBV19
CASSRGLESSYNEQFF
TGTGCCAGTAGTAGGGGACTGGAGAGCTCCTACAATGAGCAGTTCTTC
>-|-|TRBJ2-7|TRBV11-2
CASSLLGSSSYEQYF
TGTGCCAGCAGCTTACTTGGTTCGAGCTCCTACGAGCAGTACTTC
>TRBD1|-|TRBJ1-5|TRBV28
CASSPSGGSSQPQHF
TGTGCCAGCAGCCCTTCAGGGGGTTCGTCTCAGCCCCAGCATTTT
>-|-|TRBJ1-3|TRBV5-6
CASSLRVEGNTIYF
TGTGCCAGCAGCTTACGCGTAGAGGGAAACACCATATATTTT
>-|-|TRBJ2-5|TRBV10-3
CAISVARSQETQYF
TGTGCCATCAGTGTCGCGAGGAGCCAAGAGACCCAGTACTTC
>TRBD1|-|TRBJ2-7|TRBV30
CAWSPGTGGGYEQYF
TGTGCCTGGAGTCCCGGGACAGGGGGCGGGTACGAGCAGTACTTC
>TRBD1|-|TRBJ1-2|TRBV19
CASTRTGASGYTF
TGTGCCAGTACCCGGACAGGGGCGTCTGGCTACACCTTC
>-|few|TRBJ2-1|TRBV19
CASSPMGARSYNEQFF
TGTGCCAGTAGCCCTATGGGGGCCCGCTCCTACAATGAGCAGTTCTTC
>TRBD1|few|TRBJ2-7|TRBV3-1/TRBV3-2
CASSQSRDSEQYF
TGTGCCAGCAGCCAGTCCCGGGACAGCGAGCAGTACTTC
>-|-|TRBJ2-1|TRBV4-1
CASSQDGLAGRNEQFF
TGCGCCAGCAGCCAAGATGGTCTAGCCGGGCGGAATGAGCAGTTCTTC
>-|few|TRBJ1-1|TRBV7-3
CASSFPGGEAFF
TGTGCCAGCAGCTTCCCCGGTGGTGAAGCTTTCTTT
>TRBD1|-|TRBJ2-4|TRBV4-3
CASSQVRTGPLLAKNIQYF
TGCGCCAGCAGCCAAGTGAGGACAGGGCCCCTCCTAGCCAAAAACATTCAGTACTTC
>TRBD1|-|TRBJ1-1|TRBV19
CASSPRTGLEAFF
TGTGCCAGTAGTCCACGGACAGGGCTTGAAGCTTTCTTT
>-|-|TRBJ2-1|TRBV4-1
CASSQDTAGSYNEQFF
TGCGCCAGCAGCCAAGATACGGCGGGGAGCTACAATGAGCAGTTCTTC
>TRBD1|-|TRBJ1-4|TRBV5-4
CASSLGGTGANNEKLFF
TGTGCCAGCAGCTTGGGGGGGACAGGGGCGAATAATGAAAAACTGTTTTTT
>TRBD2|-|TRBJ2-5|TRBV9
CASSVVGGGWETQYF
TGTGCCAGCAGCGTAGTCGGCGGGGGATGGGAGACCCAGTACTTC
>TRBD1|-|TRBJ2-5|TRBV11-3
CASSPGGEETQYF
TGTGCCAGCAGCCCAGGGGGCGAAGAGACCCAGTACTTC
>TRBD1|-|TRBJ1-2|TRBV3-1/TRBV3-2
CASSPPGQGYTF
TGTGCCAGCAGCCCCCCGGGACAGGGCTACACCTTC
>TRBD1|-|TRBJ2-1|TRBV6-5
CASMRQGGNEQFF
TGTGCCAGCATGCGACAGGGGGGGAATGAGCAGTTCTTC
>TRBD1|-|TRBJ1-4|TRBV6-2/TRBV6-3
CASSYNRGRLDEKLFF
TGTGCCAGCAGTTACAACAGGGGGCGCCTAGATGAAAAACTGTTTTTT
>-|-|TRBJ2-3|TRBV5-1
CASSFGTDTQYF
TGCGCCAGCAGCTTCGGCACAGATACGCAGTATTTT
>TRBD2|-|TRBJ2-2|TRBV3-1/TRBV3-2
CASSTRTSGSGELFF
TGTGCCAGCAGCACACGGACTAGCGGGAGCGGGGAGCTGTTTTTT
>-|-|TRBJ1-4|TRBV29-1
CSVGGSDEKLFF
TGCAGCGTTGGAGGGTCAGATGAAAAACTGTTTTTT
>TRBD1|-|TRBJ2-7|TRBV19
CASRSQEGASYEQYF
TGTGCCAGTAGGTCCCAAGAGGGGGCATCCTACGAGCAGTACTTC
>TRBD1|once|TRBJ1-1|TRBV7-2
CASSHPGQGPEAFF
TGTGCCAGCAGCCATCCGGGACAGGGCCCTGAAGCTTTCTTT
>TRBD2|-|TRBJ2-5|TRBV5-6
CASSGRTSGSGETQYF
TGTGCCAGCAGCGGACGGACTAGCGGGAGTGGGGAGACCCAGTACTTC
>-|-|TRBJ1-1|TRBV5-4
CASSLWRGEDTEAFF
TGTGCCAGCAGCTTGTGGAGGGGCGAGGACACTGAAGCTTTCTTT
>-|-|TRBJ1-6|TRBV2
CASSEVRGNSPLHF
TGTGCCAGCAGTGAAGTCAGGGGTAATTCACCCCTCCACTTT
>-|many|TRBJ1-5|TRBV10-3
CAISDEVNQPQHF
TGTGCCATCAGTGACGAGGTCAATCAGCCCCAGCATTTT
>TRBD2|-|TRBJ2-5|TRBV10-3
CAISEPRGAGGPKGGETQYF
TGTGCCATCAGTGAGCCCCGTGGAGCGGGAGGGCCGAAGGGGGGAGAGACCCAGTACTTC
>-|-|TRBJ1-2|TRBV5-1
CASSNTRTYGYTF
TGCGCCAGCAGCAACACGAGGACATATGGCTACACCTTC
>-|-|TRBJ2-2|TRBV7-9
CASSQTQPELFF
TGTGCCAGCAGCCAGACTCAGCCGGAGCTGTTTTTT
>-|-|TRBJ1-2|TRBV7-2
CASSLSAAVRGGTF
TGTGCCAGCAGCTTAAGCGCGGCAGTTCGAGGTGGCACCTTC
>-|-|TRBJ2-1|TRBV5-1
CAGSSRSGVPLGNEQFF
TGCGCCGGCAGTTCGAGGTCGGGAGTACCCCTCGGAAATGAGCAGTTCTTC
>TRBD1|once|TRBJ1-6|TRBV18
CASSLWGTGANNSPLHF
TGTGCCAGCTCCCTATGGGGGACAGGGGCCAACAATTCACCCCTCCACTTT
>-|-|TRBJ2-7|TRBV5-5
CASSAGFDEQYF
TGTGCCAGCAGCGCAGGGTTCGACGAGCAGTACTTC
>-|-|TRBJ1-1|TRBV19
CASASRQVLAEAFF
TGTGCCAGTGCTTCTAGACAGGTGCTCGCTGAAGCTTTCTTT
>TRBD2|-|TRBJ2-3|TRBV10-3
CAISDIAGKSEAQYF
TGTGCCATCAGTGACATAGCGGGAAAGTCTGAGGCGCAGTATTTT
>TRBD1|-|TRBJ2-2|TRBV11-3
CASSSRPGTGTTGELFF
TGTGCCAGCAGCTCTCGTCCCGGGACAGGGACGACCGGGGAGCTGTTTTTT
>-|-|TRBJ1-3|TRBV19
CASRTGYSGNTIYF
TGTGCCAGTAGAACAGGCTACTCTGGAAACACCATATATTTT
>-|-|TRBJ2-3|TRBV10-3
CAINPGLDTDTQYF
TGTGCCATCAACCCGGGACTCGACACAGATACGCAGTATTTT
>TRBD1|many|TRBJ2-5|TRBV5-6
CASSPPTGGAQETQYF
TGTGCCAGCAGCCCCCCGACAGGGGGAGCCCAAGAGACCCAGTACTTC
>-|-|TRBJ1-2|TRBV2
CASRGDSEGYTF
TGTGCCAGCAGGGGGGACTCTGAGGGCTACACCTTC
>TRBD1|-|TRBJ2-1|TRBV7-8
CASSSGTASYNEQFF
TGTGCCAGCAGCTCTGGGACAGCATCCTACAATGAGCAGTTCTTC
>-|-|TRBJ1-5|TRBV27
CASALSRGRQPQHF
TGTGCCAGCGCCTTATCCAGGGGACGGCAGCCCCAGCATTTT
>-|-|TRBJ2-7|TRBV28
CASGGGNSVYEQYF
TGTGCCAGCGGGGGGGGCAATAGCGTCTACGAGCAGTACTTC
>TRBD1|-|TRBJ2-2|TRBV12-5
CASGLVTGGLTGELFF
TGTGCTAGTGGTTTGGTGACAGGGGGTTTGACCGGGGAGCTGTTTTTT
>-|-|TRBJ2-7|TRBV7-2
CASSTDHSKQYF
TGTGCCAGCAGCACAGATCATAGTAAGCAGTACTTC
>TRBD1|-|TRBJ2-7|TRBV7-2
CASSPSGTGFYEQYF
TGTGCCAGCAGCCCCTCCGGGACAGGGTTCTACGAGCAGTACTTC
>-|-|TRBJ1-6|TRBV7-2
CASSDGYRLSPLHF
TGTGCCAGCAGCGACGGATATCGACTTTCCCCCCTCCACTTT